Sequencing of this T cell receptor (beta chain) was carried out in a study of CD8+ T cells in alopecia areata. Overall study: Tofacitinib continued for 6 to 18 months and was then withheld for 6 months.

On this clone itself: Its antigen is unidentified.

There are 14 residues in the CDR3. The J segment lost 7 bases and the V segment lost 0 bases, leaving 6 bases of the junction unmatched. Germline assignment: CDR1 SQVTM and CDR2 ANQGSEA. General study points: In scalp samples, resident alphabeta T cells of normal skin are also sequenced.

It was cDNA, reverse transcribed from extracted RNA, that served as the sequencing template. Sequencing used immunoSEQ multiplex PCR; TCRdb keeps in-frame clones, though not all of them. The sample consists of hundreds of thousands of clones, roughly 57% of them appearing once. The chain has TRBV29-1 and TRBJ1-2, with TRBD1 matching 9 bases. The sequencing here drew on CD4+ T cells sorted from blood, taken at week 0. The TCR originated in a human donor with alopecia areata. The CDR3 nucleotides are TGCAGCGTTGAAGATTGGGGACAGGGAACTGGCTACACCTTC. This encodes CSVEDWGQGTGYTF. Filled out from reference TRBV29-1 and TRBJ1-2, the complete variable domain reads SAVISQKPSRDICQRGTSLTIQCQVDSQVTMMFWYRQQPGQSLTLIATANQGSEATYESGFVIDKFPISRPNLTFSTLTVSNMSPEDSSIYLCSVEDWGQGTGYTFGSGTRLTVV.